This T cell receptor (beta chain) was profiled in a study of T cell repertoires in cytomegalovirus infection. Background on the study: Recently identified HLA-C-restricted CMV epitopes were among the peptides used. It was the public TCR beta signatures that indicated both CMV infection and matching HLA type.

On this clonotype itself: As yet, its antigen is unknown.

Points from the study as a whole: HLA-C-restricted TCR beta clonotypes specific for CMV led the ex vivo response.

The CDR3 covers 14 residues. The germline CDR1 and CDR2 sequences are MNHEY and SVGAGI. Trimming left V 5 bases short and J 6 bases short, with 14 bases between. TCRdb processed the reads anew with MiXCR; each CDR3 protein has one entry. The table records around 500,000 distinct CDR3 sequences, 42% of them present only once. The TCR originated in a human donor in good health (CMV status not recorded). Some clones in this sample may be carry-over from other donors' samples. V and J are TRBV6-5 and TRBJ2-1; D possibly corresponds to TRBD1 (5 bases). This specimen was cultured PBMCs, taken from culture after CMV antigen stimulation. The CDR3 DNA sequence: TGTGCCAGCAGTGAAAGGGGATTTTCCAATGAGCAGTTCTTC. This sequence encodes CASSERGFSNEQFF.